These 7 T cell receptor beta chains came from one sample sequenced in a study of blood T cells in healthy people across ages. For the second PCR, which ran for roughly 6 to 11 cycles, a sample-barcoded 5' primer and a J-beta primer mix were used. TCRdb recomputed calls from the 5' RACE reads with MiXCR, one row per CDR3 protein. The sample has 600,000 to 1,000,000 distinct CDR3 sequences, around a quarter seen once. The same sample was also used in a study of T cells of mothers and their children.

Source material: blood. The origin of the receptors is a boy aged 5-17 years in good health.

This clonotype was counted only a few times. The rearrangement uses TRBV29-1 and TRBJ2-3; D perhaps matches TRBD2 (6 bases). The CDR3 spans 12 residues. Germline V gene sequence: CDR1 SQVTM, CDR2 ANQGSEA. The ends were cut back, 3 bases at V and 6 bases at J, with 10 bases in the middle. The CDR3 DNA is TGCAGCGTTGAGGAGGGAAGGGATACGCAGTATTTT. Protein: CSVEEGRDTQYF.

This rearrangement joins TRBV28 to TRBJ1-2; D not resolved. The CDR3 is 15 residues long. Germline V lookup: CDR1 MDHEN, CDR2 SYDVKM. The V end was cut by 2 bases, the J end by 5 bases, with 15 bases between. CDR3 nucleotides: TGTGCCAGCAGTTTAGGGAGGATAGGGCCATATGGCTACACCTTC. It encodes CASSLGRIGPYGYTF.

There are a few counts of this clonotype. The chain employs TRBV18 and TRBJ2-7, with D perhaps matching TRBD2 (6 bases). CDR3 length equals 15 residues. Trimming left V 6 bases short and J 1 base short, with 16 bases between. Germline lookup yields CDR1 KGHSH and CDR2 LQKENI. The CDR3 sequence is CASSTAQAGSYEQYF. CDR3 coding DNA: TGTGCCAGCTCCACGGCGCAGGCGGGATCCTACGAGCAGTACTTC. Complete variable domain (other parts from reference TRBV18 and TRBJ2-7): NAGVMQNPRHLVRRRGQEARLRCSPMKGHSHVYWYRQLPEEGLKFMVYLQKENIIDESGMPKERFSAEFPKEGPSILRIQQVVRGDSAAYFCASSTAQAGSYEQYFGPGTRLTVT.

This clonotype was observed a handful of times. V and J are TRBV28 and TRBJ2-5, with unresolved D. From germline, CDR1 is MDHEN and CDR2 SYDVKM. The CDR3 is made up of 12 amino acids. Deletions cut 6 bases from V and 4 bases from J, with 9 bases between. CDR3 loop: CASRVAGETQYF. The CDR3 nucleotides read TGTGCCAGCAGGGTAGCAGGAGAGACCCAGTACTTC.

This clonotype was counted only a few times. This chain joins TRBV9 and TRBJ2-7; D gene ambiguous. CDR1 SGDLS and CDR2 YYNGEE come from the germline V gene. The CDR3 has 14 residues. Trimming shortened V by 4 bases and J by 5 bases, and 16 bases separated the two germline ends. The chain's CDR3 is CASSLRPVPHEQYF. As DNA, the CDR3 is TGTGCCAGCAGCTTACGCCCAGTCCCCCACGAGCAGTACTTC.

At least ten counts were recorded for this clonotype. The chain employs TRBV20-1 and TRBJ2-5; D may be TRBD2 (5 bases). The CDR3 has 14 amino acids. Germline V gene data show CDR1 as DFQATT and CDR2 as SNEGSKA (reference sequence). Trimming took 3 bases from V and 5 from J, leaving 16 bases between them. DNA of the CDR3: TGCAGTGCTAGCCAGTGGGGATTAGCGGAGACCCAGTACTTC. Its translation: CSASQWGLAETQYF.

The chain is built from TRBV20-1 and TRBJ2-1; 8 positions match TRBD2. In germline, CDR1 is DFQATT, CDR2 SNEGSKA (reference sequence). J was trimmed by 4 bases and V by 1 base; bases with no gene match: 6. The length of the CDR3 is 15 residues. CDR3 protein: CSARVQRGLYNEQFF. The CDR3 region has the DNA TGCAGTGCTAGAGTACAGCGGGGGTTATACAATGAGCAGTTCTTC.